This entry features one T cell receptor (beta chain) sequence. Its antigen remains undetermined. The input lacks base qualities; no much larger clone sits a single base away. TCRbeta CDR3 regions were amplified from genomic DNA by means of the immunoSEQ Assay, a bias-controlled multiplex PCR. From the authors' description of their analysis: Nucleated cell counts per sample were estimated from amplification of reference gene primers within the assay. To quantify the absolute abundance of each unique TCRbeta CDR3 rearrangement, sequence reads were collapsed and filtered. For each sample, productive Simpson clonality was calculated as the square root of Simpson's diversity index over productive rearrangements. TCRdb re-hosts the immuneACCESS table, in-frame sequences only. Its copies lack some clones; in the studies checked, an unresolved V gene accounts for under half of them, and the cause for the rest is not known. V and J calls and clone size follow that table, whereas D and trimming were derived from the DNA. The sample contains about 200,000 clones, under 90% of them found a single time. The top ten clonotypes cover less than 4.5% of the sample.

Including the terminal cysteine and phenylalanine, the CDR3 comprises 15 residues. Only the CDR3 DNA is retained, 45 bases long and in frame from the first base. The junction shows trimming of 5 bases on V and 5 bases on J, plus 16 bases between the germline ends. CDR1 is given as MNHEY and CDR2 as SMNVEV, both from the germline V gene (reference sequence). The entry originates in a study of blood T cell repertoires in COVID-19 (dated by TCRdb to 2018 to 2020). Regarding the research as a whole: Samples from collaborators originated in the United States, Italy and Spain and spanned both the acute and convalescent phases of COVID-19. A de-identified subject ID, COVID-19 status, age in years and sex were almost always included in the sample metadata. Subjects who had been exposed to COVID-19, were actively infected with it, or had recovered from it provided the deeply sampled blood TCRbeta repertoires that made up the dataset. The prospective study material was composed of cDNA or gDNA derived from T cells, B-cell-depleted T cells, or PBMCs. HLA class I and class II types, where available, came from metadata supplied by the sample provider rather than from assay-based typing. The repertoires were released in a freely available public database intended as a resource for research on the immune response to SARS-CoV-2. Samples were obtained from the ongoing ImmuneRACE study (first 160 participants) and from about 1,300 subjects provided by 6 global collaborators. Findings and caveats that apply to the study as a whole: Clinical and demographic metadata were provided uncurated, with the amount varying by source and participant.

Participants in the prospective study were aged roughly 18 to 95 years, lived in about two dozen United States geographic areas, and enrolled through a virtual design. In the prospective study, participants were assigned to cohorts based on the clinical history participants reported in a screening survey and a study questionnaire. In the prospective study, mobile phlebotomists collected whole blood, serum and a nasopharyngeal or oropharyngeal swab from each participant. Prospective study participants could optionally give additional blood draws and questionnaires over an approximately two-month period. Before DNA extraction, blood samples from the prospective study were shipped at room temperature or frozen.

The sequence derives from a woman in her twenties or thirties with acute COVID-19. The receptor chain draws on TRBV27 and TRBJ1-5; the D gene is perhaps TRBD1, from 6 matching bases. The sample comprised PBMCs or T cells enriched from blood (not recorded which). The nucleotide sequence reads TGTGCCAGCAGTCCCCAAAAAGGGGGGGATCAGCCCCAGCATTTT. This codes for CASSPQKGGDQPQHF.